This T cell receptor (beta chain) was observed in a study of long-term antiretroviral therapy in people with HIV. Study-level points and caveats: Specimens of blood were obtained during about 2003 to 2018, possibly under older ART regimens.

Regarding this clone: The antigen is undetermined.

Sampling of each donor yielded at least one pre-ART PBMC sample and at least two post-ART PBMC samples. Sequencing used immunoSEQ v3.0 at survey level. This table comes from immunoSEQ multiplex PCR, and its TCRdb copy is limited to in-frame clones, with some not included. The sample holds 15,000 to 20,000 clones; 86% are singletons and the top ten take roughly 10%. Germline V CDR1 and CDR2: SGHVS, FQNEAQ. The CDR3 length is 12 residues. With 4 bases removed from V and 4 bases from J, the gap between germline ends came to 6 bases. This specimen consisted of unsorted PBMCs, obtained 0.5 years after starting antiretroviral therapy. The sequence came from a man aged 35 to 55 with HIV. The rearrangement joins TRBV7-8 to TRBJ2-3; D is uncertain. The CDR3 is CASSSPPDTQYF. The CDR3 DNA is TGTGCCAGCAGCTCCCCCCCAGATACGCAGTATTTT.